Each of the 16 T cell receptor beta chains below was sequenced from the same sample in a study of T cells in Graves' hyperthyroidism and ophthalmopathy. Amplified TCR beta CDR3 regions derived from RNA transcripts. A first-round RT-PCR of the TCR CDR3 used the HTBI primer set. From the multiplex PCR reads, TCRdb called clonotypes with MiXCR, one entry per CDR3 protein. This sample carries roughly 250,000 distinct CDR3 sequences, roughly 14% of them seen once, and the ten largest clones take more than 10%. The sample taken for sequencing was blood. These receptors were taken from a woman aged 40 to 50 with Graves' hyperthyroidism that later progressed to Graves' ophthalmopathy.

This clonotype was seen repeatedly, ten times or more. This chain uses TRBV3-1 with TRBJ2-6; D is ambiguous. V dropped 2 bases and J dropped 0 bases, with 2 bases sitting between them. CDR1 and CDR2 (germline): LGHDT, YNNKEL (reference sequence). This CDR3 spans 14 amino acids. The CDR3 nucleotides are TGTGCCAGCAGCCAACTCTCTGGGGCCAACGTCCTGACTTTC. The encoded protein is CASSQLSGANVLTF.

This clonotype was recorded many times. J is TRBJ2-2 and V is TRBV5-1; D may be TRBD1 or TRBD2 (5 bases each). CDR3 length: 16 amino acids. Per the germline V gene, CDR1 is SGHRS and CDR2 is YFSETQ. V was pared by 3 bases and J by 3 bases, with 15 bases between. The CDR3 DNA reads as TGCGCCAGCAGCTCGGGACCCGACGGGGACACCGGGGAGCTGTTTTTT. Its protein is CASSSGPDGDTGELFF.

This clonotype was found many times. The CDR3 coding sequence is TGTGCCAGCAGCCCCAAGGAAAGTTACGAGCAGTACTTC. Residues: CASSPKESYEQYF. The chain couples TRBV6-1 to TRBJ2-7; D uncertain. Germline V gene lookup returns CDR1 MNHNS and CDR2 SASEGT. Trimming removed 6 bases at V and 4 bases at J, with 13 bases between. This CDR3 is 13 amino acids long.

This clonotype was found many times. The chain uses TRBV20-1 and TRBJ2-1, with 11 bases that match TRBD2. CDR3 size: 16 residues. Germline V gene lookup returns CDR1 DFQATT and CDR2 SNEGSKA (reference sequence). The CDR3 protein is CRGLAVTVSSYNEQFF. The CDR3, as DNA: TGCAGGGGACTAGCGGTCACCGTAAGCTCCTACAATGAGCAGTTCTTC.

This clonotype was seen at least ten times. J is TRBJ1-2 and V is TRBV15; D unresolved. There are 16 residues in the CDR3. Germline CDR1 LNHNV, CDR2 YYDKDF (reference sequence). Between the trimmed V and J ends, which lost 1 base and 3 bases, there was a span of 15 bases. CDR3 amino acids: CATSRALFGSDYGYTF. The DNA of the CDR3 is TGTGCCACCAGCAGAGCCCTTTTTGGCAGCGACTATGGCTACACCTTC.

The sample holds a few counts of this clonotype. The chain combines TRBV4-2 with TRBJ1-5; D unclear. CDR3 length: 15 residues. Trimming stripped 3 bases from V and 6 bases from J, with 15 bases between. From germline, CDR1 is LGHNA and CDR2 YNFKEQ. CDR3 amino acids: CASSHPGQESQPQHF. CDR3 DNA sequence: TGTGCCAGCAGCCATCCGGGCCAGGAGAGTCAGCCCCAGCATTTT.

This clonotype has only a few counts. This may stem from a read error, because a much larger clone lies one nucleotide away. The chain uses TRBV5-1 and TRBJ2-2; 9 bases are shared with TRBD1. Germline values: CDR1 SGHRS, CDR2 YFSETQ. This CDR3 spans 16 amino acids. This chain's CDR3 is CASSLAGTGKTEELFF. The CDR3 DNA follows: TGCGCCAGCAGCTTGGCCGGGACAGGGAAAACCGAGGAGCTGTTTTTT.

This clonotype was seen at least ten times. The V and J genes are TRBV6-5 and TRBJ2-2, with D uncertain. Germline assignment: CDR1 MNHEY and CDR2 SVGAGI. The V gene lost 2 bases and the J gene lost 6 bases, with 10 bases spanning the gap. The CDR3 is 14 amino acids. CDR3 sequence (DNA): TGTGCCAGCAGTTACGGCCGCCTGGCCGGGGAGCTGTTTTTT. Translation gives CASSYGRLAGELFF.

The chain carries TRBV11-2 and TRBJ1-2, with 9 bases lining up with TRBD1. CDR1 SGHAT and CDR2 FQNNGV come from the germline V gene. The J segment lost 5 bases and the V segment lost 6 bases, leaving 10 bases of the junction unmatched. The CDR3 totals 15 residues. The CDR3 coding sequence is TGTGCCAGCAGGAATACGGGACAGGGAGGATATGGCTACACCTTC. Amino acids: CASRNTGQGGYGYTF.

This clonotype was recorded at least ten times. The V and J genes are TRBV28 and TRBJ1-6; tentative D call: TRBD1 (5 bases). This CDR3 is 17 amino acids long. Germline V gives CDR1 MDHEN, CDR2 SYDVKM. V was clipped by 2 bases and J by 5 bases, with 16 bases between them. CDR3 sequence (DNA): TGTGCCAGCAGTTTACGGTCATTCACAGGCAATAATTCACCCCTCCACTTT. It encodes CASSLRSFTGNNSPLHF.

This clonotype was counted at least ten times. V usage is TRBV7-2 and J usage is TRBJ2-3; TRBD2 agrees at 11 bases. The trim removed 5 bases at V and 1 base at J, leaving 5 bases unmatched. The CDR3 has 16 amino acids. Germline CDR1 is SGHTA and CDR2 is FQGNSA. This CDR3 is CASSASGRTGTDTQYF. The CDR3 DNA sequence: TGTGCCAGCAGCGCTAGCGGGAGGACGGGCACAGATACGCAGTATTTT.

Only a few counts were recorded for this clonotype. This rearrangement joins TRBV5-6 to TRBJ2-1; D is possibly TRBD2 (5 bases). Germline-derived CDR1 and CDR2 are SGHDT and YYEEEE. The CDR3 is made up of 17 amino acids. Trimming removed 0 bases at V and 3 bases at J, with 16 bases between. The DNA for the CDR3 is TGTGCCAGCAGCTTGGAACGGGATCCTAGCCACTACAATGAGCAGTTCTTC. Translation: CASSLERDPSHYNEQFF. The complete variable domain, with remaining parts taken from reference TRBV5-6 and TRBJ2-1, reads DAGVTQSPTHLIKTRGQQVTLRCSPKSGHDTVSWYQQALGQGPQFIFQYYEEEERQRGNFPDRFSGHQFPNYSSELNVNALLLGDSALYLCASSLERDPSHYNEQFFGPGTRLTVL.

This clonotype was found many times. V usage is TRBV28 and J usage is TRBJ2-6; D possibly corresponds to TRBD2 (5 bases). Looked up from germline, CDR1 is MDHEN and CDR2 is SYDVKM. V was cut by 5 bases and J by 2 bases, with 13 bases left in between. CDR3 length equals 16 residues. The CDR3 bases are TGTGCCAGCAGTCGAGGACTCTCCACTGGGGCCAACGTCCTGACTTTC. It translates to CASSRGLSTGANVLTF.

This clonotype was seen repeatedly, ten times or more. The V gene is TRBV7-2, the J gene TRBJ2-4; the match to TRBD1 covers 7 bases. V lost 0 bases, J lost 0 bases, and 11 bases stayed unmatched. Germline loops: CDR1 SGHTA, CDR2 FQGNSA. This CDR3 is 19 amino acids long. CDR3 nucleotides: TGTGCCAGCAGCTTAGCCGGGACAGCCCCACTTTTAGCCAAAAACATTCAGTACTTC. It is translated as CASSLAGTAPLLAKNIQYF.

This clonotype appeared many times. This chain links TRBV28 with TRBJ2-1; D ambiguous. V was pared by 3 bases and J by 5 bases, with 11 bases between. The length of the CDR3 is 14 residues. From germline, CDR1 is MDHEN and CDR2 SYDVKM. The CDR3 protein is CASSLFSLHNEQFF. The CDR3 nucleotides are TGTGCCAGCAGTTTGTTTTCCTTGCACAATGAGCAGTTCTTC.

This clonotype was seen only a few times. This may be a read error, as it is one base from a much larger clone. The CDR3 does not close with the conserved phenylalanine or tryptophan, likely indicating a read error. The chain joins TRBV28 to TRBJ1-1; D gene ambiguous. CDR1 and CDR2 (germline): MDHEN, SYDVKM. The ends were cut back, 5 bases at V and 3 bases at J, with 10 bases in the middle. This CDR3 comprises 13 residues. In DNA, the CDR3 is TGTGCCAGCAGTGCTCCCCCTCACACTGAAGCTTTCCTT. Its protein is CASSAPPHTEAFL.